This is a list of T cell receptor beta chains from one sample in a study of identical twins. TCRdb recomputed calls from the 5' RACE reads with MiXCR, one row per CDR3 protein. This repertoire shows some 500,000 distinct CDR3 sequences, roughly a fifth found once; its top ten account for under 0.95%. The data were also submitted as part of a second study, on T cells expressing NK-cell markers.

Sequenced input: CD4+ T cells sorted from blood. All receptors derive from a woman younger than 30 in good health. The CDR3 runs from the conserved cysteine through the conserved F or W. Each record gives: J gene, clone size, V gene, CDR3 protein. Not every row has a clone size; where given, it reads once, few, many or a size class.

TRBJ1-1 | few | TRBV20-1 | CSAPRKAGISEAFF
TRBJ2-1 | - | TRBV5-1 | CASTHGVTLRYNEQFF
TRBJ1-1 | few | TRBV6-1 | CASSPSDRNTEAFF
TRBJ2-1 | - | TRBV5-1 | CASSPGAAGGYNEQFF
TRBJ2-7 | - | TRBV6-2/TRBV6-3 | CASRSPSRFYEQYF
TRBJ1-5 | few | TRBV6-2/TRBV6-3 | CASSRGGYSLQPQHF
TRBJ2-1 | few | TRBV20-1 | CSARGGTGGESSYNEQFF
TRBJ1-6 | few | TRBV5-4 | CASSLGTELPNSPLHF
TRBJ2-1 | few | TRBV20-1 | CSARDSSGGINEQFF
TRBJ1-2 | few | TRBV11-3 | CASSPGRGQPNYGYTF
TRBJ2-3 | - | TRBV20-1 | CCARDVGTSGSTDTQYF
TRBJ2-6 | few | TRBV20-1 | CSARDFAGANVLTF
TRBJ1-4 | few | TRBV6-5 | CASSYGELATNEKLFF
TRBJ1-2 | few | TRBV4-3 | CASSQDGSANNYGYTF
TRBJ1-1 | - | TRBV27 | CASSHVRRDTEAFF
TRBJ2-2 | - | TRBV9 | CASSVRGTGNTGELFF
TRBJ2-5 | few | TRBV7-9 | CASSLEKETQYF
TRBJ2-6 | few | TRBV6-1 | CATTTSGGSGANVLTF
TRBJ1-6 | - | TRBV12-3/TRBV12-4 | CACQDSSYNSPLHF
TRBJ2-1 | - | TRBV5-1 | CASSLTSRSYNEQFF
TRBJ1-4 | - | TRBV20-1 | CSARGVGSWMFF
TRBJ1-4 | few | TRBV20-1 | CSASGGDQEKLFF
TRBJ2-2 | few | TRBV29-1 | CSVSVAGIDGELFF
TRBJ1-1 | few | TRBV3-1 | CASSQGQREEAFF
TRBJ2-2 | - | TRBV9 | CASSVSSGDGELFF
TRBJ2-5 | few | TRBV20-1 | CSARVTPGQQETQYF
TRBJ2-1 | - | TRBV6-2/TRBV6-3 | CASSVIAGGSYNEQFF
TRBJ2-7 | - | TRBV20-1 | CSARADSYEQYF
TRBJ2-5 | - | TRBV20-1 | CSARGATQYF
TRBJ1-2 | few | TRBV12-3/TRBV12-4 | CASSYQVSKGGYTF
TRBJ2-3 | - | TRBV5-1 | CASSLDAGAFTDTQYF
TRBJ2-5 | few | TRBV29-1 | CSVGGHQETQYF
TRBJ1-5 | few | TRBV20-1 | CSAQGADQPQHF
TRBJ2-7 | - | TRBV20-1 | CSASGEVGYEQYF
TRBJ2-5 | many | TRBV29-1 | CSVELAEETQYF
TRBJ1-2 | many | TRBV12-3/TRBV12-4 | CASSGDGAGGYTF
TRBJ2-1 | - | TRBV20-1 | CSARDLGGGAYNEQFF
TRBJ2-1 | - | TRBV5-6 | CASSLVGETPPNEQFF
TRBJ2-7 | - | TRBV5-5 | CASSYTGTEQYF
TRBJ2-1 | - | TRBV10-3 | CAISESLGNEQFF
TRBJ2-1 | - | TRBV19 | CASGTGDSEQFF
TRBJ2-7 | - | TRBV5-1 | CASSWGASYEQYF
TRBJ1-2 | few | TRBV9 | CASSVRVGYGYTF
TRBJ1-4 | few | TRBV20-1 | CSARGYIATNEKLFF
TRBJ2-5 | - | TRBV23-1 | CAQQEQETQYF
TRBJ1-1 | - | TRBV20-1 | CSGEGYSEAFF